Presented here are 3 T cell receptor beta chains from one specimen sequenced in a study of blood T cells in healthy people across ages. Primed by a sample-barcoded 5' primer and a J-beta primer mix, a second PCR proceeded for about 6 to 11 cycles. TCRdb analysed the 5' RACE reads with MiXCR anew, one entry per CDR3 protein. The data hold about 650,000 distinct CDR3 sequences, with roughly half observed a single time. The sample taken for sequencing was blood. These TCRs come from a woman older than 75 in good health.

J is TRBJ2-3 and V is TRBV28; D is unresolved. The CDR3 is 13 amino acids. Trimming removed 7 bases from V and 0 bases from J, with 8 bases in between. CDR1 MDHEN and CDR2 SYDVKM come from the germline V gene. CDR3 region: CASKGSSTDTQYF. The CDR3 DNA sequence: TGTGCCAGCAAAGGGTCTAGCACAGATACGCAGTATTTT.

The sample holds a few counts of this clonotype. This CDR3 is CASSDDGAPYEQYF. The CDR3, as DNA: TGTGCCAGCAGCGATGACGGGGCGCCCTACGAGCAGTACTTC. The chain links TRBV14 to TRBJ2-7, with D perhaps matching TRBD1 or TRBD2 (5 bases each). The CDR3 has 14 amino acids. Germline V gives CDR1 SGHDN, CDR2 FVKESK. The V and J ends lost 5 bases and 2 bases respectively, with 13 bases between them.

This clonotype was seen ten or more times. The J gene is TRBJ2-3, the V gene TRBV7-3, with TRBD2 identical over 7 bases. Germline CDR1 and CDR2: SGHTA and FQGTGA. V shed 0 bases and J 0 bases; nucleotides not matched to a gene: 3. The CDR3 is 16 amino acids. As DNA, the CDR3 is TGTGCCAGCAGCTTAACGCCAGCGGGGAGCACAGATACGCAGTATTTT. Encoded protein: CASSLTPAGSTDTQYF.